Described below is a single TCR beta chain sequence and its context. The antigen it recognizes is unknown. This record belongs to a study of cytomegalovirus exposure and HLA in healthy donors listed by TCRdb under 2017. About the full investigation: According to an earlier analysis of 550 to 700 of the donors, 200 million or so T cells yielded 117 million unique TCR beta sequences and 250 to 350 Gb of sequence data. About 310 gigabases of sequencing data and tens of millions of unique TCR sequences were included in an early release covering roughly 700 HLA-typed donors. Of the roughly 400 genotyped donors, 65% to 90% fell in the genetic ancestry cluster associated with self-reported Caucasian donors. The study was designed to test whether signatures of past pathogen exposure could be identified by cataloging public T cell receptors. The study used immunosequencing to profile the T cell repertoires of under 700 subjects and linked those repertoires to cytomegalovirus serostatus. A separate validation cohort of about 110 different subjects was used in addition to the roughly 670-subject first cohort. To predict cytomegalovirus infection status, the study combined high-throughput TCR immunosequencing, statistical association of individual TCRs with disease status, and machine learning. A later analysis re-examined previously published TCR beta repertoires from more than 650 donors and added high-resolution HLA genotyping to investigate patterns of TCR occurrence. Rather than using new phenotypic data, the later analysis identified candidate immune exposures from TCR beta sequences and from how often those sequences occurred across donors. To decide whether each TCR beta V gene segment behaved as functional or pseudogenic, an earlier analysis of fewer than 750 of the donors relied on high-throughput TCR beta sequencing. Donor age, sex, ethnicity and CMV serostatus were collected together with the repertoire data. Genome-wide SNP genotypes for about 65% of the 666 donors were used in a later genetic analysis, which treated that subset as a discovery cohort. Every discovery cohort repertoire had been produced on one sequencing platform. HLA typing covered class I and class II loci at four-digit resolution. The number of donors typed differed by locus, with 629-630 for A, B, C, DRB1 and DQB1, over 500 for DQA1, about 610 for DPA1, and some 440 for DPB1. About five DR-DQ haplotypes were treated as single units for association and clustering because of strong linkage in the cohort. Among some 400 genotyped donors of the cohort, an average of roughly 230,000 unique TCR beta nucleotide sequences was sequenced per donor, of which 15% to 20% were non-productive.

The CDR3 holds 14 amino acids from the cysteine to the phenylalanine. Only the CDR3 portion is preserved as DNA: 42 bases, with reading frame beginning at the first base. The germline V gene encodes CDR1 MNHEY and CDR2 SVGAGI. Trimmed from V: 6 bases; trimmed from J: 3 bases; junction bases lacking a gene match: 4. What the authors observed across the whole study: A later genetic analysis associated a missense DCLRE1C variant with V-gene and J-gene trimming of TCR beta chains, and an independent cohort replicated the association. Because the 87-base-pair reads could not distinguish some IMGT-functional V segments, including TRBV6-2 and TRBV6-3, those segments were excluded. In a later analysis, most CMV-associated TCR beta chains were found to appear HLA-restricted, with HLA associations seemingly driven largely by CMV exposure. CMV serostatus was the only immune exposure information available for the cohort. In an earlier analysis of approximately 590 of the donors, most TCR beta V segments appeared in productive rearrangements about 90% or about 30% of the time, broadly matching IMGT annotations. The study listed 164 TCR beta chains as associated with cytomegalovirus. When HLA alleles, especially DR and DQ, strongly co-occurred, TCR associations were difficult to assign to individual alleles. In a later analysis, some 17,000 TCR beta sequences were associated with specific HLA alleles at a false discovery rate of 0.05. According to a later analysis, parvovirus B19, influenza, CMV and Epstein-Barr virus appeared linked to several top co-occurrence clusters. Three of the identified cytomegalovirus-associated TCR beta chains were confirmed in vitro to be specific for cytomegalovirus antigens. Correlated functional status among segregating V segments might reflect linkage disequilibrium, but an unknown experimental factor could not be ruled out. According to a later genetic analysis, donors in an Asian-associated ancestry cluster had fewer N-insertions in productive TCRs than the roughly 700-donor mean. Presence/absence analyses assumed roughly uniform sequencing depth across donors, an assumption that may not hold. Because HLA typing was unavailable for some donors at each locus, only the typed subset was used in association tests. It was suggested by the authors that the approach could potentially be generalized to other disease states and immunological phenotypes. A cluster of highly shared sequence variants was judged likely to represent a technical artifact of the sequencing pipeline. The classifier was reported to diagnose cytomegalovirus status with high specificity and sensitivity in both the original cohort and the validation cohort. While some public TCRs were present in many individuals, most TCR sequences turned up only very rarely across donors. Because counts were too low, about 18 rarely observed V segments, including chromosome 9 orphons, were left out of the earlier analysis of a few hundred of the donors. In a later analysis, HLA-associated TCR beta chains showed more clonal expansion and lower generation probabilities than non-associated chains that were equally common. In a later analysis, the rate of TCR association differed among HLA loci, with DRB1 alleles having the most associated TCRs and HLA-C alleles having the fewest. A further reported finding was that TCR beta sequences accurately predicted the HLA-A and HLA-B alleles for most subjects in the first cohort. In this cohort, only TCR beta chains were sequenced, and detectable features were limited by the absence of alpha or paired-chain data.

The cohort consisted of hundreds of healthy bone marrow donors. Cohort members were all nominally healthy when sampled, although unrecorded immune exposures were likely present. The donor was CMV seropositive and belonged to the group of more than 250 seropositive cohort members. Every donor gave a peripheral blood sample, and the peripheral blood mononuclear cells from that sample were used for TCR beta sequencing. Genomic DNA was extracted from the blood cell samples with the Qiagen DNeasy Blood Extraction Kit. Library preparation was by the immunoSEQ multiplex PCR assay. For the multiplex PCR, a mixture combining 60 forward primers for TCR Vbeta segments and 13 reverse primers for TCR Jbeta segments was used. A multiplex PCR assay on genomic DNA amplified the CDR3 region of rearranged TCR beta genes. The Illumina HiSeq System was used to sequence the amplified TCR beta libraries as 87-base-pair reads. The authors' pipeline ran thus. Across the 700 or so repertoires, a later analysis counted some 80 million unique TCR beta chains, 9.5 million to 13 million of which were shared by at least two donors. Raw reads were error-corrected and collapsed into unique sequences by a nearest-neighbor algorithm in which closely related sequences were merged to remove PCR and sequencing errors. To assign V, D and J gene segments, CDR3 sequences were aligned to IMGT reference sequences. For a sequence to be retained, at least a six-nucleotide match to both a V gene segment and a J gene segment was required. A rearrangement was called productive if the CDR3 had no stop codons and remained in frame with V and J, and every other rearrangement was called non-productive. CDR3 was defined by IMGT convention, running from the second conserved V-encoded cysteine to the conserved J-encoded phenylalanine. In an earlier analysis of more than 550 of the donors, sequences lacking an unambiguous match to a single V gene segment were excluded. In an earlier analysis of some 590 of the donors, a V segment was called functional when productive rearrangements were above 56.7%, and segregating when the standard deviation between donors exceeded 5%. To diagnose cytomegalovirus status from the catalog of TCR beta chain sequences, a statistical classification framework was built. In a later analysis, V and J genes were assigned by comparing TCR nucleotide sequences against IMGT/GENE-DB human TR gene sequences. In a later analysis, CDR3 sequences and most-parsimonious VDJ recombination scenarios were assigned using the TCRdist pipeline. A later analysis defined each TCR beta chain by its CDR3 amino acid sequence plus V-gene family, and excluded reads lacking a unique V-gene family. In a later analysis, around 600 highly shared, low-generation-probability nucleotide sequences were removed to address suspected cross-contamination and a sequencing artifact. For each public chain, a later analysis derived a clonal expansion index from normalized ranks of inferred template counts within each repertoire. In a later analysis, generation probabilities were computed using a VDJ recombination model fitted to out-of-frame rearrangements, and the results were checked against IGoR. In a later analysis, hypergeometric tests were used to score TCR-TCR, TCR-HLA and TCR-CMV co-occurrence, with a repertoire-size bias correction applied to TCR pairs. In a later analysis, false discovery rates were estimated by permuting HLA or CMV assignments 20 times. In a later analysis, co-occurring TCRs were grouped with DBSCAN, and TCRdist sequence similarity was added when clustering was performed within HLA-allele-positive subsets. Co-occurrence clustering excluded repertoires with fewer than 30,000 or more than 120,000 public chains, plus five with anomalous nucleotide sharing. Drawn from immuneACCESS, this table holds only the in-frame rearrangements with V and J called that TCRdb kept. Clones are partly lost; checked studies trace under half to an unresolved V gene and leave the rest unexplained. The V and J calls and clone size are taken from that table; D and trimming were inferred from the DNA. This sample's table lists just over 60,000 clones. The top ten clonotypes cover roughly 5.4% of the sample.

The TCR originated in a man aged 25-40 years in good health and CMV-seropositive. Rearrangement joined TRBV6-5 to TRBJ2-7, and 11 junctional nucleotides match TRBD2. Sequencing used PBMCs. The DNA sequence follows: TGTGCCAGCAGAACTACTAGCGGGGGCTACGAGCAGTACTTC. It encodes CASRTTSGGYEQYF.